This TCR beta chain was documented in a study of regulatory T cells in long-lasting Graves disease (dated by TCRdb to the early 2020s). In terms of the full investigation: Antithyroid drugs had been taken for less than 3 months by newly diagnosed Graves' disease patients. Persistent Graves' disease patients were compared with newly diagnosed Graves' disease patients by peripheral blood TCR sequencing and RNA sequencing. The study was registered as a clinical trial and conducted in China. A total of 35 or so samples were covered by TCR sequencing, comprising 13 persistent and roughly 20 newly diagnosed Graves' disease patients.

Libraries were built with multiplex PCR. Sequenced using an Illumina HiSeq 4000. iRepertoire HTBI primers and Arm-PCR amplification of CDR3 regions were used to construct TCR beta libraries. PCR products were gel purified before sequencing. As for the authors' bioinformatics: Across samples, approximately 68 TRBV and roughly 15 TRBJ segments were identified and used for gene usage analysis of CDR3 amino acid clonotypes. Filtered high-quality paired reads were merged into contigs using COPE and FqMerger. BLAST was used to align contigs to the IMGT TRBV, TRBD and TRBJ reference genes, and CDR3 was defined following IMGT. Highly expanded clones were defined as clonotypes with a frequency above 0.1%. Repertoire diversity was measured by Shannon entropy, and V-J evenness by the Gini coefficient. A clonotype was considered public if more than one individual shared it. The public reads were reanalyzed by TCRdb: fastp trimming at Q25, MiXCR alignment, in-frame beta chains only. Entries are consolidated by CDR3 protein sequence, retaining the most common genes and DNA. The V and J calls follow TCRdb's processing rather than the paper's. The table for this sample lists approximately 350,000 distinct CDR3 sequences; 16% of them were counted only once. The ten biggest clones cover 25% to 30% of the sample.

The CDR3 sequence holds 13 residues, the cysteine and phenylalanine included. This entry keeps only the CDR3 DNA: 39 bases, framed from base 1. Relative to germline, V is 3 bases shorter and J is 11 bases shorter, with 16 bases between their ends. Sequences LNHDA (CDR1) and SQIVND (CDR2) are obtained from the germline V gene (reference sequence). As to this clonotype: Its antigen target is currently unknown. No base quality values were provided; no much bigger clone lies one nucleotide off.

Here is what the overall study found, with its caveats: Lower TCR Shannon entropy and fewer highly expanded clones were observed in persistent Graves' disease patients than in newly diagnosed patients, which suggested clonal expansion. Persistent patients shared more public clonotypes among themselves (2,741) than newly diagnosed patients did (over 950). As a limitation, the authors acknowledged that the small sample size may reduce accuracy. Persistent disease showed preferential use of TRBV28, TRBJ1-2 and TRBJ2-5, whereas newly diagnosed disease favored TRBV20-1 and TRBJ2-1. The study examined only peripheral blood because the primary lesion, thyroid tissue, could not be accessed. Sequencing and analysis were limited to the TCR beta chain.

Taken with the paper, the label for time point translates to: newly diagnosed GD, antithyroid drugs for less than 3 months. For both TCR sequencing and RNA sequencing, RNA was extracted from PBMCs in TRIzol. Graves' disease was diagnosed according to American Thyroid Association guidelines. Patients were recruited from an endocrinology department in Xi'an, China. Each patient gave about 10 milliliters of peripheral blood, collected in an EDTA anticoagulant tube. Ficoll Paque Plus density gradient separation was used to isolate PBMCs, and no further T cell sorting was performed. An Agilent 2100 Bioanalyzer and agarose gel were used to check RNA quality, while a NanoDrop 2000 measured RNA concentration. The data also belong to a second study, concerning T cells in Graves' hyperthyroidism and ophthalmopathy. As the second study states: Stable Graves' hyperthyroidism was defined as no progression to ophthalmopathy during 18 months of follow-up. Hyperthyroidism patients were aged 18 to 65 years and newly diagnosed, with disease duration of less than 2 months. Patients with uncontrolled infections, other autoimmune diseases, pregnancy or lactation were excluded. Diagnoses relied on clinical symptoms, serum thyroxine and TRAb, thyroid ultrasound and orbital computed tomography. For the first round of RT-PCR on the TCR CDR3, the HTBI primer set was used together with the Qiagen OneStep RT-PCR kit. Blood samples also contained most of the expanded thyroid clonotypes (frequency above 0.001), which suggests that blood repertoires may reflect thyroid immune responses. Ophthalmopathy was separated from stable hyperthyroidism by a 13 V-J signature model, with roughly 88% sensitivity and 81% to 82% specificity obtained in cross-validation and 80%/75% obtained in testing. In validation, the model predicted progression to ophthalmopathy with 55% to 71% sensitivity and roughly 75% specificity, a median of about 6 months before onset. A discovery cohort of about a hundred patients, about 43 with Graves' ophthalmopathy and under 60 with stable Graves' hyperthyroidism, was used to find distinguishing TCR V-J signatures. Prospective prediction of ophthalmopathy was tested in an independent validation cohort of 18 to 20 hyperthyroidism patients and 15 to 17 patients who later progressed to ophthalmopathy. The 100 discovery patients were divided at random into training and test sets in a 7:3 ratio. Thyroid tissue and blood T-cell repertoires from several Graves' hyperthyroidism patients were also compared in the study. After sampling, hyperthyroidism patients received methimazole starting at 30 mg daily, and ophthalmopathy patients received high-dose intravenous methylprednisolone. Libraries were constructed in a second round of multiplex PCR, after which size selection and purification were performed. Libraries were sequenced paired-end with 100 bp reads on an Illumina HiSeq2000. SOAPnuke was used to process the raw data, throwing out any read that contained adapters or uncalled bases, had a mean Phred below 15, or lacked an exact constant-primer or identifier match. High-quality paired reads were merged using COPE v1.2.5, and each unique nucleotide sequence was defined as a clonotype. MiTCR v1.1 was used to align clonotypes to the IMGT TRBV, TRBD and TRBJ reference segments. The analysis was restricted to V-J combinations with a frequency above 0.0001, which together covered 99% to 99.2% of the repertoires. The TCS score was defined as F50 (clonal expansion) divided by E x V (chaos), with BLOSUM62-based TCRdist calculated between CDR3 peptides within each V-J. Welch's t-statistics and random forest reduced 514 V-J features to 10 to 15, which were used in a naive Bayes classifier (R e1071). Sample size was not statistically predetermined, and blinding of investigators to group allocation was not performed. TCR Vbeta CDR3 sequencing of fewer than 150 peripheral blood samples (43 ophthalmopathy, about 80 hyperthyroidism and roughly 17 progressor patients) is reported in the paper.

This receptor was taken from a man in his forties or fifties with Graves disease. Donor details come from another sample of the same person, matched by shared clones. The material sequenced was peripheral blood mononuclear cells (PBMCs), taken at new diagnosis, from a patient treated with antithyroid drugs. The V and J segments used are TRBV19 and TRBJ1-1, with TRBD1 as a weak D call on 6 bases. The CDR3 corresponds to CASSIRGQTKAFF. The nucleotide sequence reads TGTGCCAGTAGTATCCGTGGACAGACAAAGGCTTTCTTT.